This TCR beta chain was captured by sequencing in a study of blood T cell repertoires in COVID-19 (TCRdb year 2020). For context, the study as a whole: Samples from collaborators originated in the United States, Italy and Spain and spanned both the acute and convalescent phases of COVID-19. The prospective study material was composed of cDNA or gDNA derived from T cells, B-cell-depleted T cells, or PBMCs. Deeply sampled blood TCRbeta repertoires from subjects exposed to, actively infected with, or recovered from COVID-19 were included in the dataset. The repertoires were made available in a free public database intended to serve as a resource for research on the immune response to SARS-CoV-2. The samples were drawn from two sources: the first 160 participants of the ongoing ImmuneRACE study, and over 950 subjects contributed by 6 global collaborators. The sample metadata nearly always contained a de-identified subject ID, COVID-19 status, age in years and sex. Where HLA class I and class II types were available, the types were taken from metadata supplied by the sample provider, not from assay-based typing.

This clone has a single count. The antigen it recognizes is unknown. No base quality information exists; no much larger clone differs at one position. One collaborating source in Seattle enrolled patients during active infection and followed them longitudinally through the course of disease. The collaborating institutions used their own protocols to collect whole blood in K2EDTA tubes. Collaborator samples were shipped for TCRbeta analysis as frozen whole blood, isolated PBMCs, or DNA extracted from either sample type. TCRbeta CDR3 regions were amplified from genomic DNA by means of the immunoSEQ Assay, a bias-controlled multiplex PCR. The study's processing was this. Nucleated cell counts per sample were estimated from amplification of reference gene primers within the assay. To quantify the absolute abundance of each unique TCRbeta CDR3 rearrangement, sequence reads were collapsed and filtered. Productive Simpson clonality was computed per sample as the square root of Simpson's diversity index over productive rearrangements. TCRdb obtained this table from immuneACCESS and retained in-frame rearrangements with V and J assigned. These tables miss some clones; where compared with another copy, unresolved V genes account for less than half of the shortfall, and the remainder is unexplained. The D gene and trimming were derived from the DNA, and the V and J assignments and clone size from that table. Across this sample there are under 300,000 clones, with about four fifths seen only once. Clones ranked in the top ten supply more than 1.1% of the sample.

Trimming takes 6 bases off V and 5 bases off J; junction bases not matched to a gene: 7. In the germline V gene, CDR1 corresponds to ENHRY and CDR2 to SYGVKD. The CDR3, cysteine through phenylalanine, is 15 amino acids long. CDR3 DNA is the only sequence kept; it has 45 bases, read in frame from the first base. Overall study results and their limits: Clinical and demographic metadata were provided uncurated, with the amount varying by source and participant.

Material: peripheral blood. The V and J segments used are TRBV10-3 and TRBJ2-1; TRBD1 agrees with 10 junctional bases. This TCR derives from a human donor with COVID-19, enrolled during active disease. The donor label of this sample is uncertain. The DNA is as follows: TGTGCCATCAGGCACGGACAGGGGGGCGACAATGAGCAGTTCTTC. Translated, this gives CAIRHGQGGDNEQFF.